This passage covers 21 T cell receptor beta chains from one sample sequenced in a study of CD8+ T cells in alopecia areata. Treatment noted: oral pan-JAK inhibitor, 5-10 mg twice daily. Extracted RNA was reverse transcribed, and the resulting cDNA served as sequencing template. Using immunoSEQ multiplex PCR, the repertoire was profiled, and TCRdb retains in-frame clones only, with some absent. The table records around 200,000 clones, around 50% of them present only once. The source was CD8+ T cells sorted from blood, collected at week 24, from a patient treated with tofacitinib. The receptors shown here come from a human donor with alopecia areata.

V is TRBV30 and J is TRBJ1-2, with a weak D call TRBD1 (5 bases). CDR1 is GTSNPN, CDR2 SVGIG, per germline (reference sequence). This CDR3 region has 12 residues. With 5 bases removed from V and 4 bases from J, the gap between germline ends came to 11 bases. CDR3 sequence (DNA): TGTGCCTGGGTTGGGGGGACCTATGGCTACACCTTC. Protein product: CAWVGGTYGYTF.

V is TRBV9 and J is TRBJ2-1; 12 positions agree with TRBD2. With 4 bases clipped from V and 6 bases from J, the junction kept 8 bases outside the gene matches. The CDR3 totals 16 residues. Per germline, CDR1 SGDLS and CDR2 YYNGEE. CDR3 region: CASSNRTSGVGNEQFF. CDR3 sequence (DNA): TGTGCCAGCAGCAATAGGACTAGCGGGGTAGGCAATGAGCAGTTCTTC.

The CDR3 bases are TGTGCCAGCAGTTTAATCGGGGGGCCTCGGGAGCAGTACTTC. The encoded protein is CASSLIGGPREQYF. The rearrangement uses TRBV27 and TRBJ2-7; a possible D gene is TRBD2 (7 bases). V was trimmed by 2 bases and J by 7 bases, leaving 15 bases between them. CDR1 is MNHEY and CDR2 is SMNVEV in the germline V gene (reference sequence). This CDR3 region has 14 residues.

This clone was detected only once. V and J are TRBV7-2 and TRBJ1-2, with D perhaps matching TRBD1 (5 bases). Germline-derived CDR1 and CDR2 are SGHTA and FQGNSA. CDR3 length: 15 residues. The ends were cut back, 1 base at V and 8 bases at J, with 17 bases in the middle. In DNA, the CDR3 is TGTGCCAGCAGCTTAGTTCAGGGCGGTAAAGAGGGCTACACCTTC. Its translation is CASSLVQGGKEGYTF.

This chain connects TRBV30 to TRBJ2-5, with D possibly matching TRBD1 (5 bases). Germline assignment: CDR1 GTSNPN and CDR2 SVGIG (reference sequence). V lost 0 bases to trimming and J lost 4 bases, with 9 bases between them. The CDR3 runs 13 residues. This CDR3 reads CAWSVGQGETQYF. For the CDR3, the DNA is TGTGCCTGGAGTGTAGGGCAGGGAGAGACCCAGTACTTC. Together with reference TRBV30 and TRBJ2-5, the CDR3 gives the full variable domain: SQTIHQWPATLVQPVGSPLSLECTVEGTSNPNLYWYRQAAGRGLQLLFYSVGIGQISSEVPQNLSASRPQDRQFILSSKKLLLSDSGFYLCAWSVGQGETQYFGPGTRLLVL.

The chain links TRBV29-1 to TRBJ2-7; D remains ambiguous. Germline V gives CDR1 SQVTM, CDR2 ANQGSEA. Trimming left V 3 bases short and J 12 bases short, with 12 bases between. The CDR3 is 10 residues long. The CDR3 DNA sequence: TGCAGCGTTGATGTCCCTAACGGGTACTTC. Translating gives CSVDVPNGYF.

The V and J genes are TRBV20-1 and TRBJ2-7, with unresolved D. The CDR3 is 11 amino acids. The V gene's germline CDR1 is DFQATT and CDR2 SNEGSKA (reference sequence). Between the trimmed V and J ends, which lost 0 bases and 6 bases, there was a span of 6 bases. This chain's CDR3 is CSARDYVEQYF. CDR3 DNA: TGCAGTGCTAGAGACTACGTCGAGCAGTACTTC.

The genes are TRBV29-1 and TRBJ1-1, with D maybe TRBD1 (6 bases). The CDR3 spans 13 residues. CDR1 and CDR2 (germline): SQVTM, ANQGSEA. V was clipped by 5 bases and J by 2 bases, with 12 bases between them. For the CDR3, the DNA is TGCAGCGTTCTAACAGGGACCAACACTGAAGCTTTCTTT. Translation: CSVLTGTNTEAFF. Full variable domain (outside the CDR3, taken from reference TRBV29-1 and TRBJ1-1): SAVISQKPSRDICQRGTSLTIQCQVDSQVTMMFWYRQQPGQSLTLIATANQGSEATYESGFVIDKFPISRPNLTFSTLTVSNMSPEDSSIYLCSVLTGTNTEAFFGQGTRLTVV.

The chain combines TRBV23-1 with TRBJ2-1, with TRBD2 matching 15 bases. TRBV23-1 is sorted into the ORF group, with uncertain function. The V segment lost 4 bases and the J segment 4 bases; nucleotides outside the gene matches: 2. This CDR3 has 16 amino acids. DNA of the CDR3: TGCGCCAGCAGTCCGGGACTAGCGGGGGGATACAATGAGCAGTTCTTC. This gives the protein CASSPGLAGGYNEQFF.

The J gene is TRBJ1-1, the V gene TRBV7-9; TRBD1 is a possible D gene (5 bases). Per the germline V gene, CDR1 is SEHNR and CDR2 is FQNEAQ (reference sequence). The CDR3 runs to 13 residues. Trimming removed 5 bases from V and 1 base from J, with 8 bases in between. DNA of the CDR3: TGTGCCAGCAGCGCGGACACGAACACTGAAGCTTTCTTT. It yields the protein CASSADTNTEAFF.

This clone was counted a few times. This rearrangement joins TRBV7-8 to TRBJ2-1, with TRBD2 matching over 9 bases. V lost 0 bases to trimming and J lost 4 bases; unmatched junction nucleotides: 4. The germline V gene encodes CDR1 SGHVS and CDR2 FQNEAQ. CDR3 length equals 16 residues. CDR3 in DNA: TGTGCCAGCAGCTTAGCGCGGCTAGCGGGGTACAATGAGCAGTTCTTC. Translation gives CASSLARLAGYNEQFF.

This chain links TRBV10-3 with TRBJ1-5; no definite D call. CDR3 size: 16 residues. Germline CDR1 and CDR2: ENHRY and SYGVKD. V lost 2 bases and J 2 bases, leaving 13 bases between the germline ends. CDR3 region: CAISEGVGVGNQPQHF. Written as DNA, the CDR3 is TGTGCCATCAGTGAGGGAGTTGGGGTTGGCAATCAGCCCCAGCATTTT.

The V and J genes are TRBV6-1 and TRBJ1-6; perhaps TRBD1 as D (6 bases). This CDR3 region has 12 residues. Trimming cost V 10 bases and J 7 bases, with 11 bases left between them. Germline V gene data show CDR1 as MNHNS and CDR2 as SASEGT. The CDR3 region is CANRDGNSPLHF. The CDR3 nucleotides are TGTGCCAACAGGGACGGCAATTCACCCCTCCACTTT.

CDR3 nucleotide sequence: TGTGCCAGCTCACCAGAGGAGTACCAAGAGACCCAGTACTTC. This codes for CASSPEEYQETQYF. The chain couples TRBV18 to TRBJ2-5, with D uncertain. Trimming removed 2 bases at V and 0 bases at J, with 7 bases between. The CDR3 runs 14 residues. CDR1 is KGHSH and CDR2 is LQKENI in the germline V gene.

The V call is TRBV13, the J call TRBJ1-5; 8 bases agree with TRBD1. The V segment lost 4 bases and the J segment 6 bases; nucleotides outside the gene matches: 5. Germline values: CDR1 PRHDT, CDR2 FYEKMQ (reference sequence). CDR3 length: 14 residues. CDR3 nucleotides: TGTGCCAGCAGCTCTGGACAGGGAACTCAGCCCCAGCATTTT. It is translated as CASSSGQGTQPQHF.

The chain couples TRBV6-5 to TRBJ1-4; D uncertain. CDR1 and CDR2 from the germline V gene are MNHEY and SVGAGI. This CDR3 contains 14 residues. Trimming stripped 4 bases from V and 7 bases from J, with 13 bases between. As DNA, the CDR3 is TGTGCCAGCAGTTCAGACTCGGAGGGTGAAAAACTGTTTTTT. Translating gives CASSSDSEGEKLFF.

The chain employs TRBV29-1 and TRBJ2-7, with 9 bases lining up with TRBD1. The CDR3 loop spans 14 amino acids. Trimming removed 1 base from V and 4 bases from J; junction bases left unmatched: 5. Germline V gives CDR1 SQVTM, CDR2 ANQGSEA. CDR3 amino acids: CSVEGTGVSYEQYF. The DNA for the CDR3 is TGCAGCGTTGAAGGGACAGGGGTCAGTTACGAGCAGTACTTC.

This clone has a handful of counts. The V call is TRBV14, the J call TRBJ2-5; D ambiguous. The germline CDR1 and CDR2 sequences are SGHDN and FVKESK. The germline V and J ends were trimmed by 1 base and 0 bases, with 12 bases remaining between them. The CDR3 sequence is 16 residues long. CDR3: CASSQVGQGYQETQYF. The CDR3 nucleotides are TGTGCCAGCAGCCAAGTAGGGCAAGGGTACCAAGAGACCCAGTACTTC.

The rearrangement joins TRBV2 to TRBJ1-2, with D perhaps TRBD1 (6 bases). The CDR3 has 14 amino acids. V was shortened by 4 bases and J by 6 bases, with 15 bases between the two germline ends. Looked up from germline, CDR1 is SNHLY and CDR2 is FYNNEI. The CDR3 DNA reads as TGTGCCAGCAGTGTTCGGACAGAAGAACATGGCTACACCTTC. Protein: CASSVRTEEHGYTF.

The V gene is TRBV7-2, the J gene TRBJ2-1; D is unclear. V lost 0 bases and J 10 bases, leaving 4 bases between the germline ends. The CDR3 has 11 residues. Germline CDR1 is SGHTA and CDR2 is FQGNSA. The CDR3 bases are TGTGCCAGCAGCTTAGCAGGGGAGCAGTTCTTC. This encodes CASSLAGEQFF.

The V and J genes are TRBV6-6 and TRBJ1-3; D remains ambiguous. The CDR3 runs to 12 residues. CDR1 MNHNY and CDR2 SVGAGI come from the germline V gene (reference sequence). Trimming took off 0 bases at V and 5 bases at J, with 2 bases between the two ends. The DNA of the CDR3 is TGTGCCAGCAGTTACTCCCGAAACACCATATATTTT. Amino acid sequence: CASSYSRNTIYF.